Below, 18 T cell receptor beta chains from the same sample are listed, as sequenced in a study of T cells in Graves' hyperthyroidism and ophthalmopathy. TCR beta CDR3 regions were amplified from RNA transcripts. The HTBI primer set was used in a first-round RT-PCR of the TCR CDR3. Each CDR3 protein is one row after TCRdb ran MiXCR on the multiplex PCR reads. Of roughly 660,000 distinct CDR3 sequences listed, 15% to 20% were seen once; the top ten hold around 15%. The material sequenced was blood. Receptors originate from a man over 45 with Graves' hyperthyroidism.

This clonotype was seen ten or more times. The chain links TRBV12-3 or TRBV12-4 to TRBJ1-2, with 7 bases lining up with TRBD1. CDR3 length equals 14 residues. V lost 3 bases to trimming and J lost 3 bases; unmatched junction nucleotides: 4. The CDR3 sequence is CASSFGTEYYGYTF. The DNA of the CDR3 is TGTGCCAGCAGTTTTGGGACAGAATACTATGGCTACACCTTC.

Regarding this clonotype: It is likely a read error, because the conserved phenylalanine at the end of the CDR3 is missing. It is unclear where the CDR3 begins or ends on the DNA, so no DNA is shown, and the CDR3 is as TCRdb lists it. The V gene is TRBV7-6, the J gene TRBJ2-2; the table's D call, TRBD1, has no DNA check behind it. The CDR3 spans 16 amino acids, including both terminal residues. The germline V gene encodes CDR1 SGHVS and CDR2 FNYEAQ. The CDR3 loop is CASSLGGQGNTGELLS.

This clonotype was detected a few times. The gene calls are TRBV19 and TRBJ2-2; 7 bases fit TRBD1. V dropped 5 bases and J dropped 2; count of bases not matched to a gene: 5. In germline, CDR1 is LNHDA, CDR2 SQIVND (reference sequence). The CDR3 is 15 residues long. The CDR3 spells CASSVNRGNTGELFF. The CDR3 nucleotides read TGTGCCAGTAGTGTTAACAGGGGTAACACCGGGGAGCTGTTTTTT.

The J gene is TRBJ2-7, the V gene TRBV7-6; perhaps TRBD1 as D (6 bases). V lost 5 bases and J 7 bases, leaving 15 bases between the germline ends. The CDR3 is 13 amino acids. The germline CDR1 and CDR2 sequences are SGHVS and FNYEAQ. CDR3 in amino acids: CASSVQTGLEQYF. In DNA form, the CDR3 reads TGTGCCAGCAGCGTACAGACAGGACTGGAGCAGTACTTC. The full variable domain, with the rest looked up from reference TRBV7-6 and TRBJ2-7, is GAGVSQSPRYKVTKRGQDVALRCDPISGHVSLYWYRQALGQGPEFLTYFNYEAQQDKSGLPNDRFSAERPEGSISTLTIQRTEQRDSAMYRCASSVQTGLEQYFGPGTRLTVT.

J is TRBJ1-5 and V is TRBV27; tentatively, D is TRBD1 (5 bases). Germline V CDR1 and CDR2: MNHEY, SMNVEV (reference sequence). V lost 2 bases, J lost 7 bases, and 15 bases lay in between. The CDR3 spans 15 residues. CDR3 sequence reads: CASSLGQGGRQPQHF. CDR3 coding DNA: TGTGCCAGCAGTTTAGGGCAGGGTGGAAGGCAGCCCCAGCATTTT.

Comment on this clonotype: A clone one base away is much larger, so this may be a read error. The chain couples TRBV3-1 to TRBJ2-7, with D perhaps given as TRBD1 or TRBD2 (5 bases each). The CDR3 is 15 residues long. CDR1 is LGHDT, CDR2 YNNKEL, per germline (reference sequence). Trimming removed 3 bases from V and 1 base from J, with 13 bases in between. CDR3: CASSHVARGSYEQYF. The CDR3 coding sequence is TGTGCCAGCAGCCATGTAGCGAGGGGATCCTACGAGCAGTACTTC.

The rearrangement uses TRBV20-1 and TRBJ2-7; 7 bases map to TRBD2. After removal of 5 bases from V and 0 bases from J, the junction contained 10 bases not matched to a gene. Germline V CDR1 and CDR2: DFQATT, SNEGSKA (reference sequence). The CDR3 consists of 15 residues. CDR3 residues: CSAHLLALISYEQYF. Written as DNA, the CDR3 is TGCAGTGCTCACCTACTAGCGCTAATCTCCTACGAGCAGTACTTC.

There are a few counts of this clonotype. This rearrangement joins TRBV5-1 to TRBJ1-4, with 7 bases fitting TRBD1. The CDR3 runs 15 residues. Germline assignment: CDR1 SGHRS and CDR2 YFSETQ. V lost 2 bases, J lost 4 bases, and 5 bases stayed unmatched. CDR3: CASSFHYRGNEKLFF. The CDR3 DNA is TGCGCCAGCAGCTTCCACTACAGGGGTAATGAAAAACTGTTTTTT.

The chain links TRBV7-2 to TRBJ1-2; D uncertain. Germline V gene data show CDR1 as SGHTA and CDR2 as FQGNSA. This CDR3 is 11 amino acids long. V was clipped by 2 bases and J by 7 bases, with 5 bases between them. The CDR3 DNA reads TGTGCCAGCAGCTTATACAGTGGCTACACCTTC. Translating gives CASSLYSGYTF.

This chain joins TRBV6-2 or TRBV6-3 and TRBJ2-3; 8 bases agree with TRBD2. Germline assignment: CDR1 MNHEY and CDR2 SVGEGT. The ends lost 6 bases at V and 2 bases at J; junction bases unmatched: 10. CDR3 size: 16 residues. The CDR3 loop is CASSQSLAGTTDTQYF. In DNA form, the CDR3 reads TGTGCCAGCAGCCAGTCCCTAGCGGGTACCACAGATACGCAGTATTTT.

In this sample, this clonotype turned up many times. The chain links TRBV6-1 to TRBJ1-3, with 11 bases lining up with TRBD1. The CDR3 is 20 amino acids. Germline loops: CDR1 MNHNS, CDR2 SASEGT. V shed 6 bases and J 2 bases; nucleotides not matched to a gene: 18. CDR3 residues: CASSPTKRTGGLSPGNTIYF. The CDR3 nucleotides read TGTGCCAGCAGCCCTACTAAACGGACAGGGGGCCTATCGCCTGGAAACACCATATATTTT.

At least ten counts were recorded for this clonotype. The V and J genes are TRBV5-1 and TRBJ2-1, with a tentative D call TRBD1 (5 bases). Trimming cost V 1 base and J 0 bases, with 11 bases left between them. This CDR3 spans 16 amino acids. The germline CDR1 and CDR2 sequences are SGHRS and YFSETQ. As DNA, the CDR3 is TGCGCCAGCAGCTTGAGTCAGGGTAGCTCCTACAATGAGCAGTTCTTC. It codes for CASSLSQGSSYNEQFF.

CDR3 coding DNA: TGTGCCAGCAGCGTAGTCGGGAACTCAGATACGCAGTATTTT. This sequence encodes CASSVVGNSDTQYF. This chain connects TRBV9 to TRBJ2-3; TRBD2 is a possible D gene (5 bases). The V and J ends lost 0 bases and 4 bases respectively, with 9 bases between them. The CDR3 covers 14 residues. The germline gives CDR1 SGDLS, CDR2 YYNGEE.

This clonotype has ten or more counts. The V and J genes are TRBV5-1 and TRBJ1-1; perhaps TRBD1 as D (5 bases). Per the germline V gene, CDR1 is SGHRS and CDR2 is YFSETQ. The CDR3 extends over 16 amino acids. V was clipped by 4 bases and J by 0 bases, with 16 bases between them. In nucleotides, the CDR3 is TGCGCCAGCAGCCTCCATCCCGGGACGGTGAACACTGAAGCTTTCTTT. Translating gives CASSLHPGTVNTEAFF.

In this sample, this clonotype turned up a few times. The V gene is TRBV7-9, the J gene TRBJ2-1, with 15 bases matching TRBD2. CDR3 length equals 18 residues. V shed 5 bases and J 0 bases; nucleotides not matched to a gene: 5. The germline V gene has CDR1 SEHNR and CDR2 FQNEAQ (reference sequence). CDR3 coding DNA: TGTGCCAGCAGCGGGTGGACTAGCGGGAGGGCCTCCTACAATGAGCAGTTCTTC. Protein sequence: CASSGWTSGRASYNEQFF.

This clonotype has more than one count but fewer than ten. This chain joins TRBV2 and TRBJ1-5; D is unresolved. With 3 bases removed from V and 2 bases from J, the gap between germline ends came to 11 bases. The CDR3 extends over 15 amino acids. Germline V gives CDR1 SNHLY, CDR2 FYNNEI. The CDR3 sequence: CASSEKGLRNQPQHF. In DNA form, the CDR3 reads TGTGCCAGCAGTGAGAAAGGGCTTCGCAATCAGCCCCAGCATTTT.

The chain joins TRBV5-1 to TRBJ2-3; TRBD2 agrees at 9 bases. The CDR3 has 14 amino acids. Trimming removed 3 bases from V and 5 bases from J; junction bases left unmatched: 4. The germline V gene has CDR1 SGHRS and CDR2 YFSETQ. CDR3 in amino acids: CASSSGLALDTQYF. In DNA, the CDR3 is TGCGCCAGCAGCTCTGGACTAGCGCTAGATACGCAGTATTTT.

This clonotype was seen ten or more times. J is TRBJ1-2 and V is TRBV6-1, with 9 bases matching TRBD1. CDR1 and CDR2 (germline): MNHNS, SASEGT. Losses at the gene ends were 4 bases for V and 4 bases for J; bases not matched to a gene: 4. This CDR3 has 14 amino acids. The CDR3 spells CASSGGQGVYGYTF. DNA for the CDR3: TGTGCCAGCAGTGGGGGACAGGGCGTCTATGGCTACACCTTC.